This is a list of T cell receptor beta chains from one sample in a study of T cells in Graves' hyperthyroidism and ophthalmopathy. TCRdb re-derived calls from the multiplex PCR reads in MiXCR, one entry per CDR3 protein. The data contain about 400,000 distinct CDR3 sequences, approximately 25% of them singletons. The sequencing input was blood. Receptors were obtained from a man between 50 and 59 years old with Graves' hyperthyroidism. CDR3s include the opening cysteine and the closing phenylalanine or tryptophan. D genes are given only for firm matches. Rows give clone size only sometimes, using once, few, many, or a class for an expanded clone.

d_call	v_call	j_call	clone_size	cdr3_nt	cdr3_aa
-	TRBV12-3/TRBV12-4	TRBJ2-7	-	TGTGCCAGCAGTTATACGAGGGAGCAGTACTTC	CASSYTREQYF
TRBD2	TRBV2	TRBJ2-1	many	TGTGCCAGCAGTGAGAACGGGAGGACGGCGAATGAGCAGTTCTTC	CASSENGRTANEQFF
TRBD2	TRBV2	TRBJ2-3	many	TGTGCCAGCAGTGAACGCCTAGCGGGAGATACGCAGTATTTT	CASSERLAGDTQYF
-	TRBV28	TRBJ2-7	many	TGTGCCAGCAGTTTAGGGGGGCTGGTGAAAGACGAGCAGTACTTC	CASSLGGLVKDEQYF
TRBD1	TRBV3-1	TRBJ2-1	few	TGTGCCAGCAGCCAAGATAGAACAGGGGGGACCAATGAGCAGTTCTTC	CASSQDRTGGTNEQFF
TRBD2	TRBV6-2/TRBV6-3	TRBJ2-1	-	TGTGCCAGCAGTGCCTTAGCGGGAGGTAATGAGCAGTTCTTC	CASSALAGGNEQFF
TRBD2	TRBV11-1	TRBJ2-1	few	TGTGCCAGCAGCGGGACTAGCGGGAGACCCGCACCCTACAATGAGCAGTTCTTC	CASSGTSGRPAPYNEQFF
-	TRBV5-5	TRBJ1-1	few	TGTGCCAGTAGGGAACAGTACCCGAACACTGAAGCTTTCTTT	CASREQYPNTEAFF
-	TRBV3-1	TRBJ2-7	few	TGTGCCAGCAGCTCCATGTCATCTGGACCCTACGAGCAGTACTTC	CASSSMSSGPYEQYF
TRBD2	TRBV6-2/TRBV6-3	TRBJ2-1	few	TGTGCCAGCAGTCGGCGGACTAGCGGCGAGCAGTTCTTC	CASSRRTSGEQFF
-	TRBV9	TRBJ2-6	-	TGTGCCAGCAGCGTAGTTGGAGGTGCTGGGGCCAACGTCCTGACTTTC	CASSVVGGAGANVLTF
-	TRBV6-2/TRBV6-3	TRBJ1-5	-	TGTGCCAGCAGTACTCAGGCCTCCGGGAGCAATCAGCCCCAGCATTTT	CASSTQASGSNQPQHF
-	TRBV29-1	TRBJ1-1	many	TGCAGCGTTGTTTTGGAGAACACTGAAGCTTTCTTT	CSVVLENTEAFF
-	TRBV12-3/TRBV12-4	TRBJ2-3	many	TGTGCCAGCAGTTCACAACATAGCACAGATACGCAGTATTTT	CASSSQHSTDTQYF
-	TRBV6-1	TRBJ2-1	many	TGTGCCAGCAGTTTGCCGACAGGTCACAATGAGCAGTTCTTC	CASSLPTGHNEQFF
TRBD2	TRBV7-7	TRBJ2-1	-	TGTGCTAGCAGCTTAAGGGCTAGCGGGGGCTACAATGAGCAGTTCTTC	CASSLRASGGYNEQFF
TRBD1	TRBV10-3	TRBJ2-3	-	TGTGCCATCAGTAACCCGGGACAGGGATCCACAGATACGCAGTATTTT	CAISNPGQGSTDTQYF
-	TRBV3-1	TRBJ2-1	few	TGTGCCAGCAGCCAAGAGCATTACAATGAGCAGTTCTTC	CASSQEHYNEQFF
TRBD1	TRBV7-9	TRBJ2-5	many	TGTGCCAGCAGTTTGGCGGGACAGGGGGGAGAGACCCAGTACTTC	CASSLAGQGGETQYF
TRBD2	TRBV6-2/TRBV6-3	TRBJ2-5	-	TGTGCCAGCAGGCTAGCGGCGGGTCAACAAGAGACCCAGTACTTC	CASRLAAGQQETQYF
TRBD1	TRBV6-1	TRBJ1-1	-	TGTGCCAGCAGGGGAACACAGGGGATGGTTCGGGCTTTCTTT	CASRGTQGMVRAFF
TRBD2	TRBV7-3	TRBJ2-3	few	TGTGCCAGCAGCTTACCGGGACTAGCGATAATTAACACAGATACGCAGTATTTT	CASSLPGLAIINTDTQYF
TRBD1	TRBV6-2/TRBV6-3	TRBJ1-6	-	TGTGCCAGCAGGAGACAGGGGTCCTATAATTCACCCCTCCACTTT	CASRRQGSYNSPLHF
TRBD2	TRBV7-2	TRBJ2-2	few	TGTGCCAGCAGCCTTAGCGGGGACCACACCGGGGAGCTGTTTTTT	CASSLSGDHTGELFF
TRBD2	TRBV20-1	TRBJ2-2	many	TGCAGTGCTCCCAGTAGCGGGTACACCGGGGAGCTGTTTTTT	CSAPSSGYTGELFF
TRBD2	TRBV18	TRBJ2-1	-	TGTGCCAGCTCTCCTAGACTAGCGGGAGAGAATGAGCAGTTCTTC	CASSPRLAGENEQFF
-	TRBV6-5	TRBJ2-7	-	TGTGCCAGCAGTTACGGGGGGATTAGCGAGCAGTACTTC	CASSYGGISEQYF
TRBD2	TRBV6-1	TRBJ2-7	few	TGTGCCAGCAGGAGCCCGGGAGGCCCCTACGAGCAGTACTTC	CASRSPGGPYEQYF
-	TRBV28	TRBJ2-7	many	TGTGCCAGCAGGAGGGAATCTTTCGACTACGAGCAGTACTTC	CASRRESFDYEQYF
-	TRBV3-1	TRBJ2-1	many	TGTGCCAGCAGCGAAAATTCCTACAATGAGCAGTTCTTC	CASSENSYNEQFF
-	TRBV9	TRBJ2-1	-	TGTGCCAGCAGCGTAGAAGGGGGCTACAATGAGCAGTTCTTC	CASSVEGGYNEQFF
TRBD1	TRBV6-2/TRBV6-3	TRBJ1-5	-	TGTGCCAGCAGTATACAGGGGTCTGGCCAGCCCCAGCATTTT	CASSIQGSGQPQHF
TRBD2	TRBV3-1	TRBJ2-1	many	TGTGCCAGCAGCCCGCCGGGGGGAGGCGAGCAGTTCTTC	CASSPPGGGEQFF
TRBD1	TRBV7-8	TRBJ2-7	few	TGTGCCAGCAGCCGGGGCTCAGGGGGCTACTACGAGCAGTACTTC	CASSRGSGGYYEQYF
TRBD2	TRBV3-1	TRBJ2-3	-	TGTGCCAGCAGCCTACTAGCGGGGGACGGAGATACGCAGTATTTT	CASSLLAGDGDTQYF
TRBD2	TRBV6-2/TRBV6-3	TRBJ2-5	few	TGTGCCAGCAGGACAGCGGGAGAGGTCCAAGAGACCCAGTGCTTC	CASRTAGEVQETQCF
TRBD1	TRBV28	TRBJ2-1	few	TGTGCCAGCAGTCCCTTGACAGGGTTAGACAATGAGCAGTTCTTC	CASSPLTGLDNEQFF
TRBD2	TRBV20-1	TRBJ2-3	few	TGCAGTGCTGGTAGCGGGAGAGCCGGGGATACGCAGTATTTT	CSAGSGRAGDTQYF
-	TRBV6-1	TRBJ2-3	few	TGTGCCAGCAGGAAACTAGACACAGATACGCAGTATTTT	CASRKLDTDTQYF
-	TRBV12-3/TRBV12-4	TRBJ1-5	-	TGTGCCAGCAGTTTGTCCGGGGGGAAGCCCCAGCATTTT	CASSLSGGKPQHF
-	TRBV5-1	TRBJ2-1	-	TGCGCCAGCAGCTTGGATGGAGGGTGGCAGTTCTTC	CASSLDGGWQFF
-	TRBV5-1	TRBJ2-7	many	TGCGCCAGCAGCTTTGAGGGGCACGAGCAGTACTTC	CASSFEGHEQYF
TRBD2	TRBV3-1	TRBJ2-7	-	TGTGCCAGCAGCCCGGAACTAGCGGGGATCTACGAGCAGTACTTC	CASSPELAGIYEQYF
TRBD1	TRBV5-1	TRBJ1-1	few	TGCGCCAGCAGCAGGGCCCAGGGGGCGTATGACTCCTTCTTT	CASSRAQGAYDSFF
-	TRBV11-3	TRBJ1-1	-	TGTGTCAGCAGCTCCGGGACAACCCTCGAGGTGAACACTGAAGCTTTCTTT	CVSSSGTTLEVNTEAFF
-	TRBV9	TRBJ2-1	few	TGTGCCAGCAGGGCTAGGGGAGTATCGTACAATGAGCAGTTCTTC	CASRARGVSYNEQFF
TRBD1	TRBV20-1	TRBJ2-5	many	TGCAGTGCTAGAGCTTCCGGGACAGGGTCAGAGACCCAGTACTTC	CSARASGTGSETQYF
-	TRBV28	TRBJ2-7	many	TGTGCCAGCAGTTTGAACACCCCCCCCGAGCAGTACTTC	CASSLNTPPEQYF
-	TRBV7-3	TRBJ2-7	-	TGTGCGACCTACACAGGGCCCCATTTCTCCTACGAGCAGTACTTC	CATYTGPHFSYEQYF
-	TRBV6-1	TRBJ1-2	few	TGTGCCAGCAGTGAAGTTGTCTATGGCTACACCTTC	CASSEVVYGYTF
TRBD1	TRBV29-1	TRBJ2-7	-	TGCAGCGTTGAAGTCGTGGACAGGGGTTACGAGCAGTACTTC	CSVEVVDRGYEQYF
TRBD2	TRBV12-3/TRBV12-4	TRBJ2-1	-	TGTGCCAGCGGTTTATCGGGACTAGCGGGAGTCTATGAGCAGTTCTTC	CASGLSGLAGVYEQFF
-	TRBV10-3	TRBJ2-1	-	TGTGCCATCAGTGAGTCCAACCGGGACTCCAATGAGCAGTTCTTC	CAISESNRDSNEQFF
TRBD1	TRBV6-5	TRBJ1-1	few	TGTGCCAGCAGTTACGGGACAGGGGGTTGGGCTTTCTTT	CASSYGTGGWAFF
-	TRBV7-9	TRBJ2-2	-	TGTGCCTCCCCCTCGGGGTCCGGGGAGCTGTTTTTT	CASPSGSGELFF
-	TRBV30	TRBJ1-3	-	TGTGCCTGGAATCCGAGGCTAAGCTCTGGAAACACCATATATTTT	CAWNPRLSSGNTIYF
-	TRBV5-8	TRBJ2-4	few	TGTGCCAGCAGCTTGGGGTCGAGCTCAACCGGGGACATTCAGTACTTC	CASSLGSSSTGDIQYF
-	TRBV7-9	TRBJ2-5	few	TGTGCCAGCAGCTGGAAGACAGACCAGTACTTC	CASSWKTDQYF
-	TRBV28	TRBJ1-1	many	TGTGCCAGCAGTCAGGCTATCACTGAAGCTTTCTTT	CASSQAITEAFF
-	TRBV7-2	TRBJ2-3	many	TGTGCCAGCAGCTTATCAGGACATAACACAGATACGCAGTATTTT	CASSLSGHNTDTQYF